The clone carrying this T cell receptor beta chain was observed a handful of times. The source of the sample is a study of T cells in Graves' hyperthyroidism and ophthalmopathy. This CDR3 region has 15 residues. V trimming: 1 base; J trimming: 3 bases; junction bases outside the gene matches: 1. Germline assignment: CDR1 SGHTA and CDR2 FQGNSA. Regions amplified from RNA transcripts were the TCR beta CDR3 regions. The TCR CDR3 was amplified in a first-round RT-PCR using the HTBI primer set. A single record per CDR3 protein comes from TCRdb applying MiXCR to the multiplex PCR reads. The sample lists more than 350,000 distinct CDR3 sequences, approximately 17% occurring once.

Sequenced input: blood. The chain has TRBV7-2 and TRBJ2-3; the match to TRBD2 covers 10 bases. This TCR was recovered from a woman in her 30s with Graves' hyperthyroidism that later progressed to Graves' ophthalmopathy. The CDR3 loop is CASSLVAGGTDTQYF. CDR3 sequence (DNA): TGTGCCAGCAGCTTAGTAGCGGGGGGAACAGATACGCAGTATTTT.